This note documents a single T cell receptor beta chain sequence. Antigen: not known. This sample was included in a study of response to subunit inactivated influenza vaccine. TCRdb independently ran MiXCR on the RT-PCR reads; one entry per CDR3 protein. The data show a few hundred thousand distinct CDR3 sequences, with more than 7% seen just once and roughly 14% held by the top ten. Study-wide points: Only a handful of new T cells, the authors suggested, are recruited with each seasonal influenza vaccination.

Germline loops: CDR1 ENHRY, CDR2 SYGVKD. The V and J ends lost 4 bases and 8 bases respectively, with 9 bases between them. The CDR3 has 13 amino acids. The clonotype originates from a man aged 50 to 69 who received an inactivated influenza vaccine. This chain uses TRBV10-3 with TRBJ1-6, with D possibly matching TRBD1 (5 bases). Specimen: PBMCs from blood, collected about 23 months after vaccination. In DNA form, the CDR3 reads TGTGCCATCAGTGGGGGGATGGATTCACCCCTCCACTTT. It translates to CAISGGMDSPLHF.